Below, one T cell receptor beta chain is given with its context. Its antigen is not known. The germline CDR1 and CDR2 sequences are DFQATT and SNEGSKA (reference sequence). CDR3 size: 12 residues. TCRdb reprocessed the 5' RACE reads and keeps a single row for each CDR3 protein, giving no DNA. The listing records about 430,000 distinct CDR3 sequences. This record comes from a study of T cells expressing NK-cell markers. Study findings and constraints: The dominant NKG2C+ clonotypes represented about 1.0-7.5% of CD8+ T cells in six donors. Clones of NKG2C+ T cells that had expanded were of unclear HCMV specificity.

The sequencing sample was made of blood T cells: a sorted CD56 or NKG2C T cell subset, CD4+ or CD8+ T cells, or bulk PBMC T cells (not recorded which). This TCR derives from a woman between 45 and 65 years old in good health. The chain is built from TRBV20-1 and TRBJ2-5. The CDR3 loop is CSASPNLKTQYF.